This TCR beta chain was recovered during a study of CD8+CD57+ T cells in acquired aplastic anemia. Study at large: Sorted CD4+ and CD8+ cells yielded DNA averaging approximately 3.4 ug.

V gave up 4 bases and J gave up 3 bases, with 13 bases separating them. Germline CDR1 reads LGHDT; CDR2 reads YNNKEL (reference sequence). CDR3 length: 14 residues. The TCR beta profiling, which covered VDJ combination and CDR3 sequence, was carried out using genomic DNA as the template. TCRdb fed the reads into MiXCR, producing one record per CDR3 protein. Altogether 150,000 or so distinct CDR3 sequences are present, 40% to 60% being singletons, with the ten largest covering 30% to 40%. Patients who underwent sequencing had shown CD8+CD57+ cell expansion by flow cytometry. Patient blood was sampled before any therapy had been received. Broader study findings: Controls and patients did not differ significantly in CD8+ Simpson's diversity.

This clonotype came up many times. Its target is not known. The genes are TRBV3-1 and TRBJ2-7; D not resolved. This receptor was identified in a human donor with aplastic anemia. The sample consisted of sorted CD4+, CD8+, or CD8+CD57+ T cells (not recorded which) from PBMCs. Here the CDR3 reads CASSPSPAVYEQYF. In DNA form, the CDR3 reads TGTGCCAGCAGCCCCTCCCCCGCCGTCTACGAGCAGTACTTC.